Shown below are 4 T cell receptor beta chains from a single sample sequenced in a study of T-cell reconstitution after alpha-beta-depleted transplantation in children. The authors prepared the TCRbeta library with unique molecular identifiers. TCRdb used MiXCR to reprocess the PCR reads, holding one entry per CDR3 protein. The table has fewer than 350,000 distinct CDR3 sequences, over 9% seen once. Sequenced material: PBMCs, taken before TCRalphabeta/CD19-depleted stem cell transplant. These receptors came from a boy under two years old with acute myeloid leukemia, due to receive a stem cell transplant.

The rearrangement uses TRBV6-5 and TRBJ1-1, with D unclear. Trimming left V 2 bases short and J 8 bases short, with 18 bases between. The germline CDR1 and CDR2 sequences are MNHEY and SVGAGI. The length of the CDR3 is 15 residues. DNA for the CDR3: TGTGCCAGCAGTTACCAACTTAAATATGAACACGAAGCTTTCTTT. Amino acid sequence: CASSYQLKYEHEAFF.

V is TRBV6-5 and J is TRBJ1-1; TRBD1 agrees at 8 bases. Germline values: CDR1 MNHEY, CDR2 SVGAGI. There are 18 residues in the CDR3. J lost 4 bases, V lost 4 bases, and 17 bases had no gene match. The CDR3 region has the DNA TGTGCCAGCAGTTCAGAGAGACAGGGGCGGTTCGCGAGCACTGAAGCTTTCTTT. Encoded protein: CASSSERQGRFASTEAFF.

This clonotype was picked up many times. V is TRBV2 and J is TRBJ2-7; a possible D gene is TRBD1 (6 bases). This CDR3 is built from 12 residues. Germline V lookup: CDR1 SNHLY, CDR2 FYNNEI. The V and J ends lost 6 bases and 3 bases respectively, with 9 bases between them. CDR3 sequence reads: CASRGTLYEQYF. CDR3 DNA sequence: TGTGCCAGCAGGGGGACACTCTACGAGCAGTACTTC.

This clonotype was recorded at least ten times. The rearrangement joins TRBV27 to TRBJ2-7; either TRBD1 or TRBD2 may supply D (6 bases each). Germline values: CDR1 MNHEY, CDR2 SMNVEV (reference sequence). This CDR3 has 14 amino acids. Trimming shortened V by 2 bases and J by 4 bases, and 12 bases separated the two germline ends. This CDR3 is CASSLGGRRYEQYF. The CDR3, as DNA: TGTGCCAGCAGTTTAGGGGGGCGTAGGTACGAGCAGTACTTC.